This entry lists 16 T cell receptor beta chains sequenced from one sample in a study of T cells in localized non-small cell lung cancer. The assay was immunoSEQ multiplex PCR, and TCRdb's table has in-frame clones only and misses some. The sample gives roughly 40,000 clones, approximately 80% of which show up once; approximately 7.4% is in the top ten. Sequences were derived from peripheral blood mononuclear cells, sampled before any cancer treatment. These receptors were obtained from a male donor aged 60 or older with stage II lung adenocarcinoma.

The chain carries TRBV10-3 and TRBJ1-2, with D uncertain. The CDR3 is 15 residues long. Germline V gives CDR1 ENHRY, CDR2 SYGVKD. The V end was cut by 3 bases, the J end by 4 bases, with 15 bases between. Here the CDR3 reads CAISDGQEGSYGYTF. CDR3 bases: TGTGCCATCAGTGATGGGCAGGAGGGTAGCTATGGCTACACCTTC.

V is TRBV6-1 and J is TRBJ1-1, with 7 bases aligning to TRBD1. CDR3 length: 13 amino acids. The germline CDR1 and CDR2 sequences are MNHNS and SASEGT. V lost 3 bases and J lost 4; bases outside the gene matches: 2. CDR3 sequence (DNA): TGTGCCAGCAGTGAGCACAGGGGCACTGAAGCTTTCTTT. Translated, it gives CASSEHRGTEAFF.

V gene TRBV5-1 combines with J gene TRBJ1-2; D is unresolved. The germline V and J ends were trimmed by 4 bases and 0 bases, with 16 bases remaining between them. CDR1 and CDR2 (germline): SGHRS, YFSETQ. This CDR3 comprises 16 residues. CDR3 loop: CASSPGPTNSNYGYTF. The CDR3 nucleotides are TGCGCCAGCAGCCCCGGGCCGACTAACTCTAACTATGGCTACACCTTC.

V and J are TRBV4-1 and TRBJ1-2; D remains unclear. V was cut by 0 bases and J by 0 bases, with 8 bases left in between. There are 15 residues in the CDR3. Germline V CDR1 and CDR2: MGHRA, YSYEKL. The CDR3 sequence: CASSQDFTANYGYTF. The CDR3 DNA follows: TGCGCCAGCAGCCAAGATTTTACAGCTAACTATGGCTACACCTTC.

This chain connects TRBV5-1 to TRBJ2-3; the D is unclear. The germline CDR1 and CDR2 sequences are SGHRS and YFSETQ. The V gene lost 2 bases and the J gene lost 6 bases, with 16 bases spanning the gap. This CDR3 is 15 amino acids long. DNA for the CDR3: TGCGCCAGCAGCTTTGAGACCCTCGACTGGGATACGCAGTATTTT. This encodes CASSFETLDWDTQYF.

The chain is built from TRBV10-3 and TRBJ2-7; TRBD2 aligns across 10 bases. The CDR3 covers 14 residues. After removal of 3 bases from V and 6 bases from J, the junction contained 5 bases not matched to a gene. Germline-derived CDR1 and CDR2 are ENHRY and SYGVKD. This CDR3 reads CAISDLAGVPEQYF. DNA for the CDR3: TGTGCCATCAGTGACCTAGCGGGAGTCCCCGAGCAGTACTTC.

The genes are TRBV11-2 and TRBJ2-5, with 11 bases that match TRBD2. The CDR3 runs to 17 residues. The J segment lost 5 bases and the V segment lost 2 bases, leaving 10 bases of the junction unmatched. Germline CDR1 and CDR2: SGHAT and FQNNGV. DNA for the CDR3: TGTGCCAGCAGCTTATCCTATAGCGGGAGGGCCCGCGAGACCCAGTACTTC. This translates into CASSLSYSGRARETQYF.

This chain connects TRBV18 to TRBJ1-2, with D possibly matching TRBD1 (6 bases). CDR3 length: 16 amino acids. Trimming stripped 2 bases from V and 4 bases from J, with 17 bases between. From germline, CDR1 is KGHSH and CDR2 LQKENI. For the CDR3, the DNA is TGTGCCAGCTCACCAAGCTCACCAAGGGGGGCCTATGGCTACACCTTC. The encoded protein is CASSPSSPRGAYGYTF.

The chain uses TRBV6-5 and TRBJ1-1; D possibly corresponds to TRBD1 (5 bases). V gave up 8 bases and J gave up 0 bases, with 10 bases separating them. Germline lookup yields CDR1 MNHEY and CDR2 SVGAGI. The CDR3 length is 13 residues. CDR3 nucleotides: TGTGCCAGCTCGACAGATTTGAACACTGAAGCTTTCTTT. It yields the protein CASSTDLNTEAFF.

This rearrangement joins TRBV19 to TRBJ1-4; perhaps TRBD1 as D (6 bases). The CDR3 spans 15 residues. V lost 7 bases and J 6 bases, leaving 18 bases between the germline ends. CDR1 is LNHDA, CDR2 SQIVND, per germline (reference sequence). This CDR3 reads CASTLGGGRYEKLFF. In DNA, the CDR3 is TGTGCCAGTACCCTCGGTGGGGGGCGATATGAAAAACTGTTTTTT.

V and J are TRBV19 and TRBJ1-1, with TRBD1 as a possible D gene (6 bases). CDR1 and CDR2 from the germline V gene are LNHDA and SQIVND (reference sequence). The CDR3 covers 15 residues. Deletions cut 0 bases from V and 6 bases from J, with 14 bases between. The CDR3 coding sequence is TGTGCCAGTAGTATAGATTCCCCAGGACAGCCTGAAGCTTTCTTT. Its translation is CASSIDSPGQPEAFF.

This rearrangement joins TRBV20-1 to TRBJ1-2, with D perhaps TRBD1 (5 bases). V dropped 7 bases and J dropped 4 bases, with 10 bases sitting between them. Germline values: CDR1 DFQATT, CDR2 SNEGSKA (reference sequence). The CDR3 contains 11 residues. The CDR3 DNA follows: TGCAGTGGCGACAGTTTCTATGGCTACACCTTC. Protein sequence: CSGDSFYGYTF.

The chain uses TRBV5-1 and TRBJ1-2; possibly TRBD1 for D (5 bases). CDR1 is SGHRS, CDR2 YFSETQ, per germline. The CDR3 contains 15 residues. V lost 8 bases to trimming and J lost 5 bases, with 22 bases between them. This CDR3 reads CASTLQGGQGYGYTF. The CDR3 region has the DNA TGCGCCAGTACCCTCCAGGGTGGGCAAGGATATGGCTACACCTTC.

The chain employs TRBV18 and TRBJ2-3; TRBD2 might be the D (5 bases). V was clipped by 8 bases and J by 5 bases, with 14 bases between them. CDR1 is KGHSH and CDR2 is LQKENI in the germline V gene. There are 13 residues in the CDR3. This CDR3 reads CASPTGSGDTQYF. The CDR3, as DNA: TGTGCCAGCCCCACGGGGTCGGGAGATACGCAGTATTTT.

The chain recombines TRBV7-2 with TRBJ2-7; 8 bases are shared with TRBD1. Unmatched junction bases numbered 10, after V lost 6 bases and J lost 0 bases. The CDR3 totals 16 residues. Germline values: CDR1 SGHTA, CDR2 FQGNSA. CDR3 bases: TGTGCCAGCAGTCCCCTCCTGCAGGGGGCCTCCTACGAGCAGTACTTC. It yields the protein CASSPLLQGASYEQYF.

V usage is TRBV18 and J usage is TRBJ2-7; D not resolved. Trimming removed 3 bases at V and 4 bases at J, with 10 bases between. Per the germline V gene, CDR1 is KGHSH and CDR2 is LQKENI. There are 13 residues in the CDR3. The CDR3 is CASSPPGDYEQYF. In DNA form, the CDR3 reads TGTGCCAGCTCACCCCCTGGGGATTACGAGCAGTACTTC.